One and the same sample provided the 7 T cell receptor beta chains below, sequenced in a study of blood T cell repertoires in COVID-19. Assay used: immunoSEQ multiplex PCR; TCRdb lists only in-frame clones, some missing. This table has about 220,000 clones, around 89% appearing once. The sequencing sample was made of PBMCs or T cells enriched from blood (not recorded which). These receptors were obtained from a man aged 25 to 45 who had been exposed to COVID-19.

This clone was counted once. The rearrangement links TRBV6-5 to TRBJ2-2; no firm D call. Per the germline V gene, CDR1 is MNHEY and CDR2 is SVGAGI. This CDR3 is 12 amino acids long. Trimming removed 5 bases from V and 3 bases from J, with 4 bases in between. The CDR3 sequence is CASSRDTGELFF. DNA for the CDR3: TGTGCCAGCAGTCGAGACACCGGGGAGCTGTTTTTT.

The CDR3 DNA follows: TGCGCCAGCAGCCCAGGACAGGGGGATACTGAAGCTTTCTTT. This codes for CASSPGQGDTEAFF. V usage is TRBV5-1 and J usage is TRBJ1-1; TRBD1 agrees at 10 bases. CDR1 and CDR2 from the germline V gene are SGHRS and YFSETQ. V lost 4 bases, J lost 5 bases, and 5 bases stayed unmatched. The CDR3 is 14 residues long.

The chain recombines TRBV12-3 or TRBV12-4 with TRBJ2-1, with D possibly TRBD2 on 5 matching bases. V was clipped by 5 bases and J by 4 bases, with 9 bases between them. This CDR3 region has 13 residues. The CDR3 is CASSRTGYNEQFF. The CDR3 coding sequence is TGTGCCAGCAGTCGGACGGGATACAATGAGCAGTTCTTC.

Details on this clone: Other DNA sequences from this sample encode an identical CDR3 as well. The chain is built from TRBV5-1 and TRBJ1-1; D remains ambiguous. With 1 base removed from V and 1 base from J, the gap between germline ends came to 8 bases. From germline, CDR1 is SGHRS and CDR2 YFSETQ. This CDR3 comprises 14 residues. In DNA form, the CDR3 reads TGCGCCAGCAGCTTGCGCGGCACGAACACTGAAGCTTTCTTT. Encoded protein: CASSLRGTNTEAFF.

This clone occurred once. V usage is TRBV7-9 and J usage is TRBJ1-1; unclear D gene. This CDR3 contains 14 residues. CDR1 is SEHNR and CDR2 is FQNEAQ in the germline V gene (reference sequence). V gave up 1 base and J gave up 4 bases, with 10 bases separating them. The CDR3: CASSLGVGVTEAFF. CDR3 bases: TGTGCCAGCAGCTTAGGAGTTGGAGTCACTGAAGCTTTCTTT.

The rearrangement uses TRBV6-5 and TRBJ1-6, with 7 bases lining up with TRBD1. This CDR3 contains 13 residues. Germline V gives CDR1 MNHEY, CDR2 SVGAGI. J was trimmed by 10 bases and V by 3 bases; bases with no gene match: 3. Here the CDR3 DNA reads TGTGCCAGCAGTTATCTACAGGGGTCACCCCTCCACTTT. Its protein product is CASSYLQGSPLHF.

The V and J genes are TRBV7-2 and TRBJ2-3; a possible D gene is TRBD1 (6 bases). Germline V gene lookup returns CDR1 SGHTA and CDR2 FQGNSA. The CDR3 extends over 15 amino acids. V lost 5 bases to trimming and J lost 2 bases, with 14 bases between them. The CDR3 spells CASSPRTVSTDTQYF. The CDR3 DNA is TGTGCCAGCAGCCCCCGGACAGTTTCCACAGATACGCAGTATTTT.